Below, 3 T cell receptor beta chains from the same sample are listed, as sequenced in a study of T-cell memory formation after mild COVID-19 (dated by TCRdb to about 2021). The library relied on 5' RACE. The reads were generated on an Illumina NovaSeq 6000. TCRdb reprocessing: public reads trimmed at Q25 with fastp, clones called with MiXCR, in-frame beta chains kept. Rows with a matching CDR3 protein are joined into one entry that keeps the most common DNA and genes. For this sample the table gives approximately 65,000 distinct CDR3 sequences, of which over 8.5% were detected only once. In total, the top ten clones hold 1.1% of the sample. The sample was PBMCs or a T cell subset sorted from them (not recorded which). The origin of the receptors is a man between 18 and 35 years old who had mild COVID-19 (a few samples of this study predate the infection). The sample titles of this study are shuffled in the database, so cell type and time point are left out; the donor was told from shared clones.

This clonotype was picked up a small number of times. The chain is built from TRBV5-6 and TRBJ1-6, with D possibly matching TRBD1 (6 bases). Trimming took 2 bases from V and 7 from J, leaving 13 bases between them. CDR1 and CDR2 (germline): SGHDT, YYEEEE. The CDR3 has 15 residues. CDR3 nucleotides: TGTGCCAGCAGCTTCGACCAGGGGAGGAATTCACCCCTCCACTTT. Amino acid sequence: CASSFDQGRNSPLHF. The full variable domain, completed using reference TRBV5-6 and TRBJ1-6, is DAGVTQSPTHLIKTRGQQVTLRCSPKSGHDTVSWYQQALGQGPQFIFQYYEEEERQRGNFPDRFSGHQFPNYSSELNVNALLLGDSALYLCASSFDQGRNSPLHFGNGTRLTVT.

The V and J genes are TRBV7-2 and TRBJ2-1, with D possibly matching TRBD1 (5 bases). The germline V and J ends were trimmed by 5 bases and 5 bases, with 19 bases remaining between them. CDR3 size: 16 residues. CDR1 and CDR2 from the germline V gene are SGHTA and FQGNSA. The CDR3 DNA follows: TGTGCCAGCAGCGCTCGACAGTCAGGGCGAAACAATGAGCAGTTCTTC. Protein product: CASSARQSGRNNEQFF.

This clonotype was observed at least ten times. The CDR3 DNA sequence: TGTGCCAGCTCACCCCTGGGGGGCTTCACAGATACGCAGTATTTT. Its translation is CASSPLGGFTDTQYF. The chain employs TRBV18 and TRBJ2-3, with D perhaps being TRBD1 or TRBD2 (6 bases each). The length of the CDR3 is 15 residues. Germline lookup yields CDR1 KGHSH and CDR2 LQKENI. V was pared by 3 bases and J by 2 bases, with 12 bases between.